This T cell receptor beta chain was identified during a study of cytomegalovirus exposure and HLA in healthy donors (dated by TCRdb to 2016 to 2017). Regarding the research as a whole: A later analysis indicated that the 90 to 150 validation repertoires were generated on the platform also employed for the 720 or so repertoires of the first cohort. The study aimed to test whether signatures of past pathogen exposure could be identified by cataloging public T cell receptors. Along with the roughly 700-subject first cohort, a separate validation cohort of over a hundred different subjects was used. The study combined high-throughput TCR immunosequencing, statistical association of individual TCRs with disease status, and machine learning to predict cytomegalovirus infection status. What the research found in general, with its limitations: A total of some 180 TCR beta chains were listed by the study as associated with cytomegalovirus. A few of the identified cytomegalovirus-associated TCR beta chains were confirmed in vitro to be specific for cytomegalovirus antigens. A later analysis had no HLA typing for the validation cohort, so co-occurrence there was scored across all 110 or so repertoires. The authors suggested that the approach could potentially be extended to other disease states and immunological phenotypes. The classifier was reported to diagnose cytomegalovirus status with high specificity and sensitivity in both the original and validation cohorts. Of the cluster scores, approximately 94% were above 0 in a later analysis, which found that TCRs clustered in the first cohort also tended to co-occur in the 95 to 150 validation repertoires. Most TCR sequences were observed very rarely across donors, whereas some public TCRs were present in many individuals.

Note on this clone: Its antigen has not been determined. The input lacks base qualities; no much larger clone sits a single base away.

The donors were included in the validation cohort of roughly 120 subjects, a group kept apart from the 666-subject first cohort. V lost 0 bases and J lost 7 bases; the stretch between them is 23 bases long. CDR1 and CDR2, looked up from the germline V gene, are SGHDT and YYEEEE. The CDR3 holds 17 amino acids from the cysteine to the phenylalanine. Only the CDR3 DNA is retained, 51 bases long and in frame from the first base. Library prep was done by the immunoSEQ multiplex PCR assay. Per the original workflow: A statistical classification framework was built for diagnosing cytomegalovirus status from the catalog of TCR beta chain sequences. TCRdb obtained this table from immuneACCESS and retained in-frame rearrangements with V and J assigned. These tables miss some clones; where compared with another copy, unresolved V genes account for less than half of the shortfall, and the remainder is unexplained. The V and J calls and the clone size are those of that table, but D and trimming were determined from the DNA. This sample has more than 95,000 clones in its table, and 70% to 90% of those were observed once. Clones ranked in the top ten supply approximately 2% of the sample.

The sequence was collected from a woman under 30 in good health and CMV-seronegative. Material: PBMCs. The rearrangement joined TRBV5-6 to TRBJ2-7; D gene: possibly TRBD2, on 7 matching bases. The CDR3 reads CASSLVGVGGPLKEQYF. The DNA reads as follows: TGTGCCAGCAGCTTGGTAGGGGTCGGGGGGCCTTTGAAGGAGCAGTACTTC.